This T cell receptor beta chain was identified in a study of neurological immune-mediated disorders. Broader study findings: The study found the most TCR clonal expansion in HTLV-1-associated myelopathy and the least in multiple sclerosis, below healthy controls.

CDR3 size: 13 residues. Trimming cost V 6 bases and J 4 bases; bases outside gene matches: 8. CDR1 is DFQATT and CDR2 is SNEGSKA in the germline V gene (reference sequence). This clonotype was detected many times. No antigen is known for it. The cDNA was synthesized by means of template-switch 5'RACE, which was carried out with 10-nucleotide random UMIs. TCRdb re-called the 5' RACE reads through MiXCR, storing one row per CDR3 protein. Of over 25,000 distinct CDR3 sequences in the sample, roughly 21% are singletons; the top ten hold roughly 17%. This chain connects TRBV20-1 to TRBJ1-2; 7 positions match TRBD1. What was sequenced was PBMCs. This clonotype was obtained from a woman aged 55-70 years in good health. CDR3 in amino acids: CSASDREVYGYTF. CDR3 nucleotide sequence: TGCAGTGCCTCCGACAGGGAAGTCTATGGCTACACCTTC.